This T cell receptor beta chain was documented in a study of CXCR3-negative and CXCR3-positive naive CD8 T cells. Overall study: Sequencing yielded 120 million to 150 million TRB reads, roughly 1.5 +/- 0.3 million per library.

In the case of this clonotype: No antigen is known for it.

The germline CDR1 and CDR2 sequences are SGHRS and YFSETQ. This CDR3 spans 13 amino acids. cDNA libraries for TRB were generated by 5' RACE incorporating UMI labels. TCRdb derives one entry per CDR3 protein from the 5' RACE reads, leaving out DNA. The sample table includes approximately 140,000 distinct CDR3 sequences. Study-wide results and caveats: Across naive subsets, surface CD5 expression was comparable, and TCR strength was inferred from properties of the TRB CDR3. CXCR3 expression dropped partially after cryopreservation, and most assays relied on fresh PBMCs. TRB CDR3s were more hydrophobic in CXCR3-positive than in CXCR3-negative naive cells.

Every CD8+ T cell subset underwent triplicate sorting at a few hundred thousand cells apiece. J is TRBJ2-7 and V is TRBV5-1; the D gene TCRdb calls, TRBD2, cannot be checked with no DNA. This TCR came from a human donor in good health. Some clones in this sample may be carry-over from other donors' samples. The sequenced sample was naive CXCR3+ CD8+ T cells from blood. Sample subset: CD45RO-CCR7+CD27+CD95- naive CD8+ T cells expressing CXCR3 (TNR3+). The CDR3 loop is CASSFEEGYEQYF.